The source of this TCR beta chain is a study of cytomegalovirus exposure and HLA in healthy donors. The PCR had 60 Vbeta and 13 Jbeta primers. Sequenced by immunoSEQ multiplex PCR; TCRdb stores in-frame clones only, minus some. Found here are about 150,000 clones, 70% to 80% of them singletons; the top ten hold roughly 4.2%. This CDR3 contains 14 residues. CDR1 is MNHNS, CDR2 SASEGT, per germline. Trimming pared 3 bases from V and 8 bases from J, leaving 16 bases between. The sample taken for sequencing was PBMCs. This chain joins TRBV6-1 and TRBJ1-2; D uncertain. The clonotype originates from a woman aged 40 to 50 in good health and CMV-seronegative. Here the CDR3 reads CASSESSVWEGYTF. DNA of the CDR3: TGTGCCAGCAGTGAGTCCTCGGTTTGGGAGGGCTACACCTTC.